The clone carrying this TCR beta chain was detected ten times or more. Its antigen remains unknown. The data originate from a study of beta chain features in type 1 diabetes. As for the study in general: There were 107,917,701 sorted cells examined across all samples. Study-level results: High TCR expression in some cells could lead to their over-representation in cDNA sequencing.

Expressed TCRB transcripts were sequenced because the entire RNA isolate underwent reverse transcription. Profiled with immunoSEQ multiplex PCR; TCRdb holds only in-frame clones, not every one. The table records 300,000 or so clones, roughly 8% of them present only once. Germline CDR1 reads MRHNA; CDR2 reads SNTAGT. The CDR3 spans 13 residues. V was clipped by 9 bases and J by 5 bases; unmatched bases: 8. A sort by CD45RO/CCR7/CD25/CD127/CD95/CD27 yielded CD4+ naive, central memory, regulatory and stem cell-like memory cells. The clonotype originates from a woman under 30 in good health. The rearrangement links TRBV6-4 to TRBJ2-5; the match to TRBD1 covers 8 bases. The sequencing sample was made of central memory CD4+ T cells from blood. The CDR3 is CARRSGGEETQYF. In DNA, the CDR3 is TGTGCCAGGAGGTCAGGGGGCGAGGAGACCCAGTACTTC.